Below are 17 T cell receptor beta chains sequenced from a single sample in a study of OX40 agonist ivuxolimab in advanced cancers. Only in-frame clones appear in the TCRdb table, and some are missing; sequencing was by immunoSEQ multiplex PCR. The data hold tens of thousands of clones, with roughly 84% observed a single time. This specimen consisted of CD4+ or CD8+ T cells sorted from blood, obtained in a trial of the OX40 agonist ivuxolimab. These receptors all come from an adult with an advanced solid tumor such as melanoma, head and neck, liver or kidney cancer.

A single count supports this clone. The chain recombines TRBV2 with TRBJ1-3; a possible D gene is TRBD1 (5 bases). Germline CDR1 and CDR2: SNHLY and FYNNEI. The V and J ends lost 7 bases and 8 bases respectively, with 15 bases between them. CDR3 length equals 13 residues. The CDR3 DNA sequence: TGTGCCAGCAATTGGGACGCTAGGGACACCATATATTTT. It translates to CASNWDARDTIYF.

This chain connects TRBV5-4 to TRBJ2-3, with D possibly matching TRBD2 (5 bases). The CDR3 sequence is 15 residues long. Germline V CDR1 and CDR2: SGHNT, YYREEE (reference sequence). V lost 0 bases, J lost 2 bases, and 10 bases lay in between. The CDR3 DNA reads TGTGCCAGCAGCTTGGAACGGGGAATCACAGATACGCAGTATTTT. Its protein is CASSLERGITDTQYF.

This chain links TRBV14 with TRBJ1-4, with no clear D. The CDR3 runs 13 residues. CDR1 and CDR2 (germline): SGHDN, FVKESK. V was cut by 4 bases and J by 8 bases, with 11 bases left in between. CDR3 nucleotides: TGTGCCAGCAGCCGCTGGAGTGGGGAAAAACTGTTTTTT. Protein product: CASSRWSGEKLFF.

The chain combines TRBV27 with TRBJ2-1, with 7 bases matching TRBD1. The CDR3 length is 15 residues. The germline gives CDR1 MNHEY, CDR2 SMNVEV (reference sequence). J gave up 0 bases and V 7 bases, and 6 bases lay outside the gene matches. CDR3 loop: CASTRGPLSYNEQFF. CDR3 DNA: TGTGCCAGCACGAGGGGGCCCCTCTCCTACAATGAGCAGTTCTTC.

The J gene is TRBJ2-5, the V gene TRBV29-1; maybe TRBD2 (5 bases). The CDR3 has 11 residues. Germline V lookup: CDR1 SQVTM, CDR2 ANQGSEA. Trimming stripped 7 bases from V and 7 bases from J, with 13 bases between. DNA of the CDR3: TGCAGCGGAATCATCCTAGCGACCCAGTACTTC. Translation: CSGIILATQYF. The full variable domain, in which reference TRBV29-1 and TRBJ2-5 provide the parts outside the CDR3, is SAVISQKPSRDICQRGTSLTIQCQVDSQVTMMFWYRQQPGQSLTLIATANQGSEATYESGFVIDKFPISRPNLTFSTLTVSNMSPEDSSIYLCSGIILATQYFGPGTRLLVL.

V is TRBV5-6 and J is TRBJ2-1; no firm D call. This CDR3 has 15 amino acids. Germline CDR1 and CDR2: SGHDT and YYEEEE. Trimming shortened V by 2 bases and J by 2 bases, and 11 bases separated the two germline ends. In DNA, the CDR3 is TGTGCCAGCAGCTTAGGGCCTGATACCTACAATGAGCAGTTCTTC. It yields the protein CASSLGPDTYNEQFF.

This sequence joins TRBV2 and TRBJ1-2, with D maybe TRBD1 (5 bases). Between the trimmed V and J ends, which lost 1 base and 2 bases, there was a span of 5 bases. CDR1 and CDR2 from the germline V gene are SNHLY and FYNNEI. The length of the CDR3 is 13 residues. This CDR3 reads CASSEDRNYGYTF. The CDR3 DNA sequence: TGTGCCAGCAGTGAAGACAGGAACTATGGCTACACCTTC.

This chain links TRBV7-2 with TRBJ1-1; D possibly corresponds to TRBD1 (6 bases). The germline CDR1 and CDR2 sequences are SGHTA and FQGNSA. Trimming took 4 bases from V and 5 from J, leaving 14 bases between them. The CDR3 loop spans 14 amino acids. The CDR3, as DNA: TGTGCCAGCAGCTCAAGTCAGGGGAGGACTGAAGCTTTCTTT. This encodes CASSSSQGRTEAFF.

This clone was detected only a few times. V and J are TRBV19 and TRBJ1-5; perhaps TRBD1 as D (5 bases). Germline V gene sequence: CDR1 LNHDA, CDR2 SQIVND (reference sequence). This CDR3 comprises 15 residues. V lost 1 base to trimming and J lost 3 bases, with 10 bases between them. The CDR3 is CASSIARGTNQPQHF. The CDR3 DNA sequence: TGTGCCAGTAGTATAGCTAGGGGTACCAATCAGCCCCAGCATTTT.

This clone occurred once. This chain uses TRBV27 with TRBJ1-4; D is undetermined. The germline V gene encodes CDR1 MNHEY and CDR2 SMNVEV (reference sequence). The V gene lost 2 bases and the J gene lost 3 bases, with 13 bases spanning the gap. The CDR3 totals 16 residues. The CDR3 region has the DNA TGTGCCAGCAGTTTAGCCCTGTCCACAGCTAATGAAAAACTGTTTTTT. This codes for CASSLALSTANEKLFF.

J is TRBJ1-6 and V is TRBV18; D is possibly TRBD1 (6 bases). V lost 6 bases, J lost 7 bases, and 19 bases lay in between. The germline gives CDR1 KGHSH, CDR2 LQKENI. The CDR3 covers 16 residues. This CDR3 is CASSPAGGPKNSPLHF. The CDR3 DNA reads as TGTGCCAGCTCGCCTGCCGGGGGGCCAAAGAATTCACCCCTCCACTTT. Variable domain in full (rest from reference TRBV18 and TRBJ1-6): NAGVMQNPRHLVRRRGQEARLRCSPMKGHSHVYWYRQLPEEGLKFMVYLQKENIIDESGMPKERFSAEFPKEGPSILRIQQVVRGDSAAYFCASSPAGGPKNSPLHFGNGTRLTVT.

The V call is TRBV5-1, the J call TRBJ2-2, with a weak D call TRBD1 (5 bases). Between the trimmed V and J ends, which lost 5 bases and 5 bases, there was a span of 16 bases. The germline V gene encodes CDR1 SGHRS and CDR2 YFSETQ. This CDR3 contains 15 residues. Written as DNA, the CDR3 is TGCGCCAGCAGTCTGCTCCCAGGGCAAACCGGGGAGCTGTTTTTT. Its translation is CASSLLPGQTGELFF. The whole variable domain, filled in from reference TRBV5-1 and TRBJ2-2, reads KAGVTQTPRYLIKTRGQQVTLSCSPISGHRSVSWYQQTPGQGLQFLFEYFSETQRNKGNFPGRFSGRQFSNSRSEMNVSTLELGDSALYLCASSLLPGQTGELFFGEGSRLTVL.

The chain employs TRBV2 and TRBJ1-5; 9 positions match TRBD1. J was trimmed by 7 bases and V by 4 bases; bases with no gene match: 5. The germline CDR1 and CDR2 sequences are SNHLY and FYNNEI. CDR3 length: 14 amino acids. Here the CDR3 DNA reads TGTGCCAGCAGTGGAACAGGGGGCTGGCAGCCCCAGCATTTT. Translated: CASSGTGGWQPQHF.

The rearrangement links TRBV5-1 to TRBJ2-5; no reliable D call. The germline CDR1 and CDR2 sequences are SGHRS and YFSETQ. The V gene lost 0 bases and the J gene lost 1 base, with 4 bases spanning the gap. This CDR3 contains 13 residues. CDR3 in DNA: TGCGCCAGCAGCTTGGAGAGCCAAGAGACCCAGTACTTC. Encoded protein: CASSLESQETQYF.

The chain is built from TRBV10-2 and TRBJ1-5; TRBD1 agrees at 9 bases. Germline V gives CDR1 WSHSY, CDR2 SAAADI. The V segment lost 6 bases and the J segment 1 base; nucleotides outside the gene matches: 1. The CDR3 loop spans 14 amino acids. CDR3 in amino acids: CASRGQGSNQPQHF. The CDR3 DNA sequence: TGCGCCAGCAGAGGACAGGGGAGCAATCAGCCCCAGCATTTT.

About this clone itself: Compared with germline, one end of the junction differs, possibly owing to a read error. V and J are TRBV7-7 and TRBJ2-5; D is perhaps TRBD1 (6 bases). The CDR3 contains 15 residues. Germline-derived CDR1 and CDR2 are SSHAT and FNYEAQ (reference sequence). The CDR3 DNA is TGTGCTAGCAGCTTTGACTTACAGGGATATGGGACCCAGTACTTC. This codes for CASSFDLQGYGTQYF. Drawing the rest from reference TRBV7-7 and TRBJ2-5, the complete variable domain is GAGVSQSPRYKVTKRGQDVTLRCDPISSHATLYWYQQALGQGPEFLTYFNYEAQPDKSGLPSDRFSAERPEGSISTLTIQRTEQRDSAMYRCASSFDLQGYGTQYFGPGTRLLVL.

V is TRBV9 and J is TRBJ2-3; 16 bases line up with TRBD2. This CDR3 contains 20 residues. Trimming at V came to 4 bases and at J to 0 bases, leaving 11 bases not matched to a gene. Germline loops: CDR1 SGDLS, CDR2 YYNGEE. This CDR3 is CASSPRTGLAGGVSTDTQYF. In DNA form, the CDR3 reads TGTGCCAGCAGCCCTCGAACGGGACTAGCGGGGGGGGTCAGCACAGATACGCAGTATTTT.